Below, one T cell receptor beta chain is given with its context. Germline V gene lookup returns CDR1 MNHEY and CDR2 SVGEGT. The length of the CDR3 is 14 residues. Trimming removed 6 bases at V and 0 bases at J, with 9 bases between. The data stem from a study of human T cells and chemical hapten exposure. Study at large: Among samples, TCR yields varied mainly because of small differences in pooled library volume.

As processed by the authors: Sampled TCR counts reached a median of 95,638 per sample, with values ranging from about 23,224 to 690,600. TCRdb processed the RACE reads anew with MiXCR; each CDR3 protein has one entry. These V and J calls are TCRdb output, not the study's own analysis. Of 11,000 to 15,000 distinct CDR3 sequences listed, roughly 17% were seen once; the top ten hold around 6.7%. As to time point: patch test 1, 2 weeks after DPC sensitization. Specified treatment: therapeutic diphenylcyclopropenone sensitization with weekly scalp DPC. The chain employs TRBV6-2 or TRBV6-3 and TRBJ2-1; D not certain. The sample was whole blood, taken in connection with sensitization to the hapten diphenylcyclopropenone (DPC). The TCR comes from a woman under 40 with alopecia areata. Some clones in this sample may be carry-over from other donors' samples. This CDR3 reads CASRKGSSYNEQFF. As DNA, the CDR3 is TGTGCCAGCAGAAAGGGAAGCTCCTACAATGAGCAGTTCTTC.